This T cell receptor beta chain stems from a study of blood T cell repertoires in COVID-19. Study-level information: COVID-19 samples, acute and convalescent, were from the United States, Italy and Spain. T cells, B-cell-depleted T cells, or PBMCs supplied cDNA or gDNA.

Under the authors' procedure: Estimated nucleated cell counts came from reference gene primer amplification. The repertoire was sequenced with immunoSEQ multiplex PCR; TCRdb's copy has only in-frame clones and lacks some. V and J calls and clone size are copied from that table; D and trimming were computed from the DNA. Seen here are 150,000 or so clones, 75% to 85% observed once, and the top ten hold 7% to 9%. The TCR sequence derives from a human donor with acute or convalescent COVID-19. The donor label of this sample is uncertain. The sample taken for sequencing was peripheral blood.

Here the CDR3 reads CASSIGRGGEMSTEAFF. The CDR3 region has the DNA TGTGCCAGTAGTATAGGGAGGGGCGGTGAGATGAGCACTGAAGCTTTCTTT. The rearrangement uses TRBV19 and TRBJ1-1; TRBD1 might be the D (5 bases). Germline CDR1 LNHDA, CDR2 SQIVND (reference sequence). The CDR3 length is 17 residues. V lost 1 base, J lost 4 bases, and 19 bases lay in between.